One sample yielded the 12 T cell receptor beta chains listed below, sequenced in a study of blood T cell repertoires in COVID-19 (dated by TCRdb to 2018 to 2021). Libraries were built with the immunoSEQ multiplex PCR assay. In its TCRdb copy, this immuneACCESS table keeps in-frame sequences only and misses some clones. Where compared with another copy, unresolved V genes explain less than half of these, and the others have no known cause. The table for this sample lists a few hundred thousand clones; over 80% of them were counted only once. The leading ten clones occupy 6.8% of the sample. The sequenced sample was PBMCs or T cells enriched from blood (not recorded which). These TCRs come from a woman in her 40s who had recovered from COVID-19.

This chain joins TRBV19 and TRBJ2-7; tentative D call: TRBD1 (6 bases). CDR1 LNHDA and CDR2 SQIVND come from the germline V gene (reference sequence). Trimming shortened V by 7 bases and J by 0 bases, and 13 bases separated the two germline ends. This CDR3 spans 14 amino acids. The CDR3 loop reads CASKGVASSYEQYF. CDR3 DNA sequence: TGTGCCAGTAAGGGGGTTGCGAGCTCCTACGAGCAGTACTTC.

The CDR3 DNA follows: TGTGCCAGCAGCCTGCCACCGGTTTGGGGCTACACCTTC. Residues: CASSLPPVWGYTF. V gene TRBV11-2 combines with J gene TRBJ1-2, with D unclear. The CDR3 runs to 13 residues. Per the germline V gene, CDR1 is SGHAT and CDR2 is FQNNGV. The V and J ends lost 5 bases and 8 bases respectively, with 15 bases between them.

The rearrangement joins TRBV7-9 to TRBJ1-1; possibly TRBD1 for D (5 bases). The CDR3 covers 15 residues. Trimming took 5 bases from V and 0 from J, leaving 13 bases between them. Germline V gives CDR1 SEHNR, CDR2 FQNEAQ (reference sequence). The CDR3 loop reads CASSPGAGLNTEAFF. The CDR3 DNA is TGTGCCAGCAGCCCGGGTGCAGGGCTGAACACTGAAGCTTTCTTT.

CDR3 residues: CAWSQARYTGELFF. Here the CDR3 DNA reads TGTGCCTGGAGCCAAGCTCGGTACACCGGGGAGCTGTTTTTT. This chain connects TRBV30 to TRBJ2-2, with unresolved D. The CDR3 covers 14 residues. The germline V and J ends were trimmed by 3 bases and 3 bases, with 11 bases remaining between them. In germline, CDR1 is GTSNPN, CDR2 SVGIG (reference sequence).

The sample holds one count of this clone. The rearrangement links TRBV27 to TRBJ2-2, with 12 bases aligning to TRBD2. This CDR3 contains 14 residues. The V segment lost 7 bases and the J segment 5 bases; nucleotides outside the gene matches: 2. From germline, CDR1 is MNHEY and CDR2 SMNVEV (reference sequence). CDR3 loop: CASMGTSGTGELFF. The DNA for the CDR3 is TGTGCCAGCATGGGGACTAGCGGGACCGGGGAGCTGTTTTTT.

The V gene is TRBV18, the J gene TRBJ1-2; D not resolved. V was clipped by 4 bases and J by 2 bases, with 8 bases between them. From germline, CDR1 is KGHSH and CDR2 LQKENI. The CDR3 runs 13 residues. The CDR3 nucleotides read TGTGCCAGCTCACGCGGCCAGAACTATGGCTACACCTTC. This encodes CASSRGQNYGYTF.

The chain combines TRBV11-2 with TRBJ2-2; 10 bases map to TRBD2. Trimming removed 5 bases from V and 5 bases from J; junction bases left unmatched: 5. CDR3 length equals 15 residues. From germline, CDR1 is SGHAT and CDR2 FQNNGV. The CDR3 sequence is CASSQLLAGTGELFF. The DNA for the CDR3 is TGTGCCAGCAGCCAACTACTAGCGGGGACCGGGGAGCTGTTTTTT. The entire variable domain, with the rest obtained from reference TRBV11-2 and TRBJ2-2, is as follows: EAGVAQSPRYKIIEKRQSVAFWCNPISGHATLYWYQQILGQGPKLLIQFQNNGVVDDSQLPKDRFSAERLKGVDSTLKIQPAKLEDSAVYLCASSQLLAGTGELFFGEGSRLTVL.

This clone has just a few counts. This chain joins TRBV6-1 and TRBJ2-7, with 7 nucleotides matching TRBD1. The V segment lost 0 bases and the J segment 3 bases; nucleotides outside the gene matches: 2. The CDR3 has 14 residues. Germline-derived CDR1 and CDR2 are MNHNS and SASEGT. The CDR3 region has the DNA TGTGCCAGCAGTGAAGCGCGACAGGGCTACGAGCAGTACTTC. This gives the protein CASSEARQGYEQYF.

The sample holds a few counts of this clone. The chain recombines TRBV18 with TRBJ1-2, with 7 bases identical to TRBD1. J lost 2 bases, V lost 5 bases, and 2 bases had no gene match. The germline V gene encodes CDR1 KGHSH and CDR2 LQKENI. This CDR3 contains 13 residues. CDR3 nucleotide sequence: TGTGCCAGCTCAGAGACAGGGAACTATGGCTACACCTTC. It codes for CASSETGNYGYTF.

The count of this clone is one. The CDR3 reads CASSIQGPLHF. CDR3 nucleotide sequence: TGTGCCAGCAGTATCCAGGGACCCCTCCACTTT. The chain is built from TRBV6-5 and TRBJ1-6; tentative D call: TRBD1 (5 bases). Germline loops: CDR1 MNHEY, CDR2 SVGAGI. The CDR3 loop spans 11 amino acids. V was pared by 5 bases and J by 12 bases, with 8 bases between.

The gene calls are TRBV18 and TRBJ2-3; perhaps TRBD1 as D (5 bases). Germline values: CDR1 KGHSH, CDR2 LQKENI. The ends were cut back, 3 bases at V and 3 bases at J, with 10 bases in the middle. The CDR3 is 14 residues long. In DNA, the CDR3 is TGTGCCAGCTCACCCGACAGTGGAACAGATACGCAGTATTTT. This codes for CASSPDSGTDTQYF.

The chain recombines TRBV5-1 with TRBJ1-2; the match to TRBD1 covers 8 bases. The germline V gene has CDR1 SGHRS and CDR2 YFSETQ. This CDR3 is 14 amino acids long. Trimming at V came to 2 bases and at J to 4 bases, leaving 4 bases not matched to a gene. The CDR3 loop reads CASSFGQGAYGYTF. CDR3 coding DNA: TGCGCCAGCAGCTTTGGGCAGGGGGCCTATGGCTACACCTTC. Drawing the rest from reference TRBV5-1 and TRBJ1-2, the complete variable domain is KAGVTQTPRYLIKTRGQQVTLSCSPISGHRSVSWYQQTPGQGLQFLFEYFSETQRNKGNFPGRFSGRQFSNSRSEMNVSTLELGDSALYLCASSFGQGAYGYTFGSGTRLTVV.